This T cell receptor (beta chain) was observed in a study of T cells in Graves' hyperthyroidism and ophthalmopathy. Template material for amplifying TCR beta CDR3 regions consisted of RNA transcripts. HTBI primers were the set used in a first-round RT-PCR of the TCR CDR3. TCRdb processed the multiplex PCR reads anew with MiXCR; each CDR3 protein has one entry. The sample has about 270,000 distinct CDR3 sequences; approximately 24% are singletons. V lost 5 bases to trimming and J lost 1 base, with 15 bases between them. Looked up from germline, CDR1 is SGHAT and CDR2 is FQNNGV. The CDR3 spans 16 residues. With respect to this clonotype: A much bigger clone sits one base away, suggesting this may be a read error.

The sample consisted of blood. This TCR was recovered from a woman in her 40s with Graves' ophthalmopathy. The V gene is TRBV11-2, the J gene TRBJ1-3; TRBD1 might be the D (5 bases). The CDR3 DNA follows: TGTGCCAGCAGCCTGGTGGGGGGATTATCTGGAAACACCATATATTTT. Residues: CASSLVGGLSGNTIYF.